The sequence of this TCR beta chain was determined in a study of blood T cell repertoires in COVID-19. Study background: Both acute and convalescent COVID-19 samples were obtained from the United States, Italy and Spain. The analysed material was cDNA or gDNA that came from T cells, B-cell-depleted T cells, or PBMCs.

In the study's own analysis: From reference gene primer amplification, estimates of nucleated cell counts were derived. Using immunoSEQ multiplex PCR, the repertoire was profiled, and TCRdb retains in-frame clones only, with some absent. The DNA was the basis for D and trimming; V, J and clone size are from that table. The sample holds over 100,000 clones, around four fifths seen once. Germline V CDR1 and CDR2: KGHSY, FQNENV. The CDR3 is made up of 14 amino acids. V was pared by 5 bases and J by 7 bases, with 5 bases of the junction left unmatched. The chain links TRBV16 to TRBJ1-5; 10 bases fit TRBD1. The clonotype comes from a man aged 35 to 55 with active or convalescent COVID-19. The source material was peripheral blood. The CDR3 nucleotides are TGTGCCAGCAGCTTCGGACAGGGGGGACAGCCCCAGCATTTT. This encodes CASSFGQGGQPQHF.